A selection of T cell receptor beta chains follows, all from one sample in a study of blood T cells in healthy people across ages. Via MiXCR, TCRdb re-called the 5' RACE reads, giving one row per CDR3 protein. The sample consists of under 1,100,000 distinct CDR3 sequences, under 30% of them appearing once. These data are also associated with another study on T cells of mothers and their children.

Sequencing input: blood. These receptors originate from a girl aged 2-10 years in good health. Each CDR3 is given with its conserved first and last residue.

>TRBV29-1|TRBJ2-7|14
CSVRSMVPSYEQYF
>TRBV12-3/TRBV12-4|TRBJ2-5|14
CASGSVGGGKTQYF
>TRBV20-1|TRBJ2-7|12
CSATGLVSEQYF
>TRBV7-2|NA|15
CASSTLAGVVETQYF
>TRBV27|TRBJ2-1|15
CASSLRQASLNEQFF
>TRBV2|TRBJ2-2|14
CASTLHVDTGELFF
>TRBV6-5|TRBJ1-4|14
CASRSNRFDEKLFF
>TRBV7-2|TRBJ2-3|15
CASSISGLRTDTQYF
>TRBV28|TRBJ2-5|13
CASSSLKGATQYF
>TRBV5-4|NA|15
CATSGGDSAYNEQFF
>TRBV5-8|TRBJ2-5|13
CAGRKRFQETQYF
>TRBV10-3|TRBJ2-1|13
CAVRVDTGNEQFF
>TRBV3-1|TRBJ2-1|18
CASSQAMIRGSSYNEQFF
>TRBV9|TRBJ1-2|15
CASSGGKRGGYGYTF
>TRBV29-1|TRBJ2-7|12
CSAELVGYEQYF
>TRBV12-3/TRBV12-4|TRBJ1-2|13
CASTSPGDYGYTF
>TRBV29-1|TRBJ2-7|15
CSVGTRLAGSHEQYF
>TRBV5-1|TRBJ1-2|14
CASSLDRGFYGYTF